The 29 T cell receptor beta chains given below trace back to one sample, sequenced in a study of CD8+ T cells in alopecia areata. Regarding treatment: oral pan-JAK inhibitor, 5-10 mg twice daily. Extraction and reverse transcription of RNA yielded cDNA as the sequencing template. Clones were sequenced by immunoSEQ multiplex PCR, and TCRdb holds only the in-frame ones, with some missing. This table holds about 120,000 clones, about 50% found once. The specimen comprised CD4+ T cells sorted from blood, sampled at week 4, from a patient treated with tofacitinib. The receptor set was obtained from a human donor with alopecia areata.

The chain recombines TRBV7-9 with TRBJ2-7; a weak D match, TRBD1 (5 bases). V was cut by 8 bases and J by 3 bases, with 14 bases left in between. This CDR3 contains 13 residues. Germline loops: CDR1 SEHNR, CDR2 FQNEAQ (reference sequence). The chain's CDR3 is CASGFDRIYEQYF. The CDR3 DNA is TGTGCCAGCGGTTTCGACAGAATCTACGAGCAGTACTTC.

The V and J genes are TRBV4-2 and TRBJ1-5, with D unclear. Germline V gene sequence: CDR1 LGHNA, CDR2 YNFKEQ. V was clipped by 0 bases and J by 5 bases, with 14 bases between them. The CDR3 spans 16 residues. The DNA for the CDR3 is TGTGCCAGCAGCCAAGATTCCAACACCCGCTATCAGCCCCAGCATTTT. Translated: CASSQDSNTRYQPQHF.

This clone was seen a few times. CDR3 loop: CASSEGGVTQYF. CDR3 DNA: TGTGCCAGCAGCGAAGGAGGGGTTACGCAGTATTTT. The chain joins TRBV7-3 to TRBJ2-3, with D possibly matching TRBD2 (6 bases). Germline loops: CDR1 SGHTA, CDR2 FQGTGA. V was pared by 5 bases and J by 8 bases, with 11 bases between. The CDR3 contains 12 residues.

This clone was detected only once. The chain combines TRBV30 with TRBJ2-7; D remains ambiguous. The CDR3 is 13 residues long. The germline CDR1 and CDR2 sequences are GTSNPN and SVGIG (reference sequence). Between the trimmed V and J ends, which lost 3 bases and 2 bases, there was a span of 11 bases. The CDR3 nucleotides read TGTGCCTGGAGCCCTCGGACGCCCTACGAGCAGTACTTC. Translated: CAWSPRTPYEQYF.

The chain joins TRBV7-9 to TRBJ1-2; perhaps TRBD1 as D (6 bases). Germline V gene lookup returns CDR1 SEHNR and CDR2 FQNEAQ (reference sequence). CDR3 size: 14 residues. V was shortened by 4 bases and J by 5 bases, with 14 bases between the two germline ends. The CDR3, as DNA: TGTGCCAGCAGCTCACAGGGACTCGGGTATGGCTACACCTTC. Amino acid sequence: CASSSQGLGYGYTF.

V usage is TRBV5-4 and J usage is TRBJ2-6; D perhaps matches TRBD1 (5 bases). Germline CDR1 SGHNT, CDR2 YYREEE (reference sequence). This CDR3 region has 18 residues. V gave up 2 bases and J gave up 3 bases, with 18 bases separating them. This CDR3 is CASSFVRIGASGANVLTF. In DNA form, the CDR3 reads TGTGCCAGCAGCTTCGTTCGTATAGGGGCTAGTGGGGCCAACGTCCTGACTTTC.

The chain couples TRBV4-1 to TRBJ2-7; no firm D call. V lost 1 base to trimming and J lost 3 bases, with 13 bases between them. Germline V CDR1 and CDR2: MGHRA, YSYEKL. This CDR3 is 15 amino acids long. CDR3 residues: CASSQVFGQNYEQYF. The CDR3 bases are TGCGCCAGCAGCCAAGTGTTCGGCCAGAACTACGAGCAGTACTTC.

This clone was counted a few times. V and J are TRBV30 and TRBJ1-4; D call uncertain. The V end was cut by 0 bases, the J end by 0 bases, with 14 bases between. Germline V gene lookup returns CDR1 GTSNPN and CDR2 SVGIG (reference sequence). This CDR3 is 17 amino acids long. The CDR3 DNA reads TGTGCCTGGAGTGTAAGCGGGCTTGGACCAACTAATGAAAAACTGTTTTTT. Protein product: CAWSVSGLGPTNEKLFF.

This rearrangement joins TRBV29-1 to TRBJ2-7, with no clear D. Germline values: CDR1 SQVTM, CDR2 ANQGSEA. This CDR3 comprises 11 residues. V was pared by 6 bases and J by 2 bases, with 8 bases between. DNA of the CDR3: TGCAGCGTCTCCCTAACCTACGAGCAGTACTTC. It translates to CSVSLTYEQYF.

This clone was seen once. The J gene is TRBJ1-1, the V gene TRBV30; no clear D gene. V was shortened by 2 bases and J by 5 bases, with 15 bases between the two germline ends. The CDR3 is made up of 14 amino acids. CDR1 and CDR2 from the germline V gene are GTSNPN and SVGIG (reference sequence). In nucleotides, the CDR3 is TGTGCCTGGAGTTGGTTAGGATCCCGAACTGAAGCTTTCTTT. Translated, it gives CAWSWLGSRTEAFF. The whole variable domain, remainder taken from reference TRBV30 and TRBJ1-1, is SQTIHQWPATLVQPVGSPLSLECTVEGTSNPNLYWYRQAAGRGLQLLFYSVGIGQISSEVPQNLSASRPQDRQFILSSKKLLLSDSGFYLCAWSWLGSRTEAFFGQGTRLTVV.

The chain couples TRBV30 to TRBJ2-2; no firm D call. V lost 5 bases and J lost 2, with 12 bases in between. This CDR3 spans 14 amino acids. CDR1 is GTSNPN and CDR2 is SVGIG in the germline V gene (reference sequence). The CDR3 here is CAWAGEANTGELFF. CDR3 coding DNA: TGTGCCTGGGCTGGAGAGGCTAACACCGGGGAGCTGTTTTTT.

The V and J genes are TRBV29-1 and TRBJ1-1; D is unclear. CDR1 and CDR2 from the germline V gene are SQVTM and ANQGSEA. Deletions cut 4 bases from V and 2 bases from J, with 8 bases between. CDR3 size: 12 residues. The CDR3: CSVVYANTEAFF. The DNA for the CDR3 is TGCAGCGTTGTCTATGCCAACACTGAAGCTTTCTTT.

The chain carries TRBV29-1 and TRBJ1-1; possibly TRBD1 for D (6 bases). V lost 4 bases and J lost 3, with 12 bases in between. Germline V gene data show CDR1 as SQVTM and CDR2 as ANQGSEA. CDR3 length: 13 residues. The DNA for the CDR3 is TGCAGCGTTGGACACAGGGAGGACACTGAAGCTTTCTTT. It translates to CSVGHREDTEAFF.

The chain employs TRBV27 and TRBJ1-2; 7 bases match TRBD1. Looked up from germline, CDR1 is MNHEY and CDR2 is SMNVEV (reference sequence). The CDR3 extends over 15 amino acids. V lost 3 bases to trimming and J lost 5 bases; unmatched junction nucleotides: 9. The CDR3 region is CASSFSGGQRYGYTF. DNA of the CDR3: TGTGCCAGCAGTTTCTCAGGGGGGCAACGATATGGCTACACCTTC.

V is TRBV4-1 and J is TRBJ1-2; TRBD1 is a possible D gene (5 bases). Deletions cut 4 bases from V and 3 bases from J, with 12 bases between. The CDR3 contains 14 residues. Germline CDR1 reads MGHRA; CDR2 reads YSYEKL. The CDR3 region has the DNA TGCGCCAGCAGCCGCCCACCGGGGGACTATGGCTACACCTTC. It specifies CASSRPPGDYGYTF.

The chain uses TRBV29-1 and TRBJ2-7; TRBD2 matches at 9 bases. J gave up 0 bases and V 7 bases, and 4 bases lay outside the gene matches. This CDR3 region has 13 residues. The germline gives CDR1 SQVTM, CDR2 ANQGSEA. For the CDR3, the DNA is TGCAGCGCTACGACTAGCGGCTCCTACGAGCAGTACTTC. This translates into CSATTSGSYEQYF.

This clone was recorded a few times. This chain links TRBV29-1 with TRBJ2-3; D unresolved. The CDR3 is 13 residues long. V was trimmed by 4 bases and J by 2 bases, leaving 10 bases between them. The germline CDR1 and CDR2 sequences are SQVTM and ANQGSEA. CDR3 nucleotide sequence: TGCAGCGTTGGAGGTTTGGCCACAGATACGCAGTATTTT. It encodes CSVGGLATDTQYF.

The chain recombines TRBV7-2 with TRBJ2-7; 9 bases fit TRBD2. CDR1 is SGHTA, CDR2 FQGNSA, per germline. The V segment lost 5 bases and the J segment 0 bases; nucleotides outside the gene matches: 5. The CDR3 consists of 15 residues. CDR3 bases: TGTGCCAGCAGCACCCAGCGGGGGGCCTCCTACGAGCAGTACTTC. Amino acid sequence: CASSTQRGASYEQYF.

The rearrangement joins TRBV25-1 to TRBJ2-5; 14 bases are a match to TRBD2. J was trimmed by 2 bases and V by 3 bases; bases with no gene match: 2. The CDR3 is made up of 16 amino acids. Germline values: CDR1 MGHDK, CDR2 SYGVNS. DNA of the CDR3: TGTGCCAGCAGTGATCGGACTAGCGGGAGGCAAGAGACCCAGTACTTC. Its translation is CASSDRTSGRQETQYF. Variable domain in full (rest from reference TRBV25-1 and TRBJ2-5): EADIYQTPRYLVIGTGKKITLECSQTMGHDKMYWYQQDPGMELHLIHYSYGVNSTEKGDLSSESTVSRIRTEHFPLTLESARPSHTSQYLCASSDRTSGRQETQYFGPGTRLLVL.

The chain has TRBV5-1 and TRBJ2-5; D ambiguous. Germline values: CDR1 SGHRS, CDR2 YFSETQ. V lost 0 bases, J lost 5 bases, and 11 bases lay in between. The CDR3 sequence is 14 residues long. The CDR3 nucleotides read TGCGCCAGCAGCTTGGACAATAGCCGCGAGACCCAGTACTTC. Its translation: CASSLDNSRETQYF.

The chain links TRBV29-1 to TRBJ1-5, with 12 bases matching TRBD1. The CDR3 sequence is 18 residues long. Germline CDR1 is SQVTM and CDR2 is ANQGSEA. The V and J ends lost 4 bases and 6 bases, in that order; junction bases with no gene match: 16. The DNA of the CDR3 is TGCAGCGTTGGCAGAACGGGACAGGGGGCGTCGGCTGGTCAGCCCCAGCATTTT. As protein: CSVGRTGQGASAGQPQHF.

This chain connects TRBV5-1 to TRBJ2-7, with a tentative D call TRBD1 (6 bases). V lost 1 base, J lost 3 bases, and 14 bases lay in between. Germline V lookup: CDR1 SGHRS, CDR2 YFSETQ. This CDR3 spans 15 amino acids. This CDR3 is CASSLLGARGYEQYF. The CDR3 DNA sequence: TGCGCCAGCAGCTTGCTGGGGGCCCGGGGCTACGAGCAGTACTTC.

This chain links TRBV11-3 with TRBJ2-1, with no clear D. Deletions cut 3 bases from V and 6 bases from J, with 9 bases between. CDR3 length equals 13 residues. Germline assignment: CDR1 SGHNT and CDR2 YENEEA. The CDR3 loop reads CASSFNWRNEQFF. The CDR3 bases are TGTGCCAGCAGCTTTAACTGGCGCAATGAGCAGTTCTTC.

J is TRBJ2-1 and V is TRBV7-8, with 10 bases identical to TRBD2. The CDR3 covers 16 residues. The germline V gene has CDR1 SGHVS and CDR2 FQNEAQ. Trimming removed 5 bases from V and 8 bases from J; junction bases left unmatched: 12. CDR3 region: CASSLTTGTSAHEQFF. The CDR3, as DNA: TGTGCCAGCAGCCTAACCACCGGGACTAGCGCCCATGAGCAGTTCTTC.

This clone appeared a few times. The CDR3 loop is CASSPSGGRQFYGYTF. The DNA of the CDR3 is TGTGCCAGCAGCCCAAGCGGGGGACGGCAATTCTATGGCTACACCTTC. The rearrangement links TRBV7-9 to TRBJ1-2; the D gene is possibly TRBD1 (5 bases). The V gene's germline CDR1 is SEHNR and CDR2 FQNEAQ (reference sequence). The CDR3 consists of 16 residues. Trimming shortened V by 5 bases and J by 4 bases, and 20 bases separated the two germline ends. Full variable domain (outside the CDR3, taken from reference TRBV7-9 and TRBJ1-2): DTGVSQNPRHKITKRGQNVTFRCDPISEHNRLYWYRQTLGQGPEFLTYFQNEAQLEKSRLLSDRFSAERPKGSFSTLEIQRTEQGDSAMYLCASSPSGGRQFYGYTFGSGTRLTVV.

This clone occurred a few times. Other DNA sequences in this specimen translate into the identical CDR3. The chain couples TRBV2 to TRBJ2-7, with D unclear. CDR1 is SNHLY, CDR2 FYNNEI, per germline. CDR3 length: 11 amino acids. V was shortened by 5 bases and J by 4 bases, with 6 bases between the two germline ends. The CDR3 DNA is TGTGCCAGCAGTCCATCATACGAGCAGTACTTC. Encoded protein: CASSPSYEQYF.

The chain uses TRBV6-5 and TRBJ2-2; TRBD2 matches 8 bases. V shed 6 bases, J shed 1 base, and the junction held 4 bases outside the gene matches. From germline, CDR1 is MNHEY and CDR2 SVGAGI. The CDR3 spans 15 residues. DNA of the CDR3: TGTGCCAGCAGCCGTGCGGGGGGGAACACCGGGGAGCTGTTTTTT. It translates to CASSRAGGNTGELFF.

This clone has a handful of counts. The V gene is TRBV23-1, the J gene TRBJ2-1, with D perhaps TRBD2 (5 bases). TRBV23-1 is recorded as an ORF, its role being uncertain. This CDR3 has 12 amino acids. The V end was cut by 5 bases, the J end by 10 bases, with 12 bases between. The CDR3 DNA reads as TGCGCCAGCAGTGGAACCTGGGAGGAGCAGTTCTTC. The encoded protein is CASSGTWEEQFF.

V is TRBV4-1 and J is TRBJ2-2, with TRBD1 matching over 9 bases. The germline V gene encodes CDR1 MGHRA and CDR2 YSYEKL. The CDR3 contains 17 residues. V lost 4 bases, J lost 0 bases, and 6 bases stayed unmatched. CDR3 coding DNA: TGCGCCAGCAGCCTCCAAAGACAGGGGGCGAACACCGGGGAGCTGTTTTTT. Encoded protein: CASSLQRQGANTGELFF.